The T cell receptor (beta chain) under discussion was sequenced for a study of T-cell memory formation after mild COVID-19. Germline V lookup: CDR1 LGHDT, CDR2 YNNKEL (reference sequence). Unmatched junction bases numbered 5, after V lost 2 bases and J lost 4 bases. There are 16 residues in the CDR3. TCRdb recomputed calls from the 5' RACE reads with MiXCR, one row per CDR3 protein. The sample yields roughly 370,000 distinct CDR3 sequences, approximately 15% seen once. The clonotype comes from a man aged 18 to 29 who had mild COVID-19 (a few samples of this study predate the infection). Cell type and time point are not known. The specimen was PBMCs or a T cell subset sorted from them (not recorded which). The V call is TRBV3-1, the J call TRBJ2-1; TRBD2 matches 10 bases. CDR3 protein: CASSQYKAGGYNEQFF. CDR3 nucleotides: TGTGCCAGCAGCCAATATAAAGCGGGGGGGTACAATGAGCAGTTCTTC.